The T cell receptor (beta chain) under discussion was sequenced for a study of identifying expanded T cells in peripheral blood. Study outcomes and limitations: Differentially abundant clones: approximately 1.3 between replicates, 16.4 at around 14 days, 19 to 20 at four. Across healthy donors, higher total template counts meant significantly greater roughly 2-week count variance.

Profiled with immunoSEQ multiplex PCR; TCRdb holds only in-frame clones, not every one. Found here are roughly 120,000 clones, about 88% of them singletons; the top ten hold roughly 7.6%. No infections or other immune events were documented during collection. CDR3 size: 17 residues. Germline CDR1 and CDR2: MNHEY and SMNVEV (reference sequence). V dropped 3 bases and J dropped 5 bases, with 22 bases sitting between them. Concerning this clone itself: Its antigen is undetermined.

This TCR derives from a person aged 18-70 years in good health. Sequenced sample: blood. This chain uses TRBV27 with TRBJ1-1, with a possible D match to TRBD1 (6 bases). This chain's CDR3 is CASSFGWGDTAGTEAFF. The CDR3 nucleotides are TGTGCCAGCAGTTTCGGGTGGGGGGACACCGCGGGGACTGAAGCTTTCTTT.